This passage covers 32 T cell receptor beta chains from one sample sequenced in a study of cytomegalovirus exposure and HLA in healthy donors (dated by TCRdb to about 2017). Libraries came from the immunoSEQ multiplex PCR assay. The multiplex PCR relied on a mix of 60 forward primers for TCR Vbeta segments and 13 reverse primers for TCR Jbeta segments. TCRdb took over this immuneACCESS table, retaining in-frame rearrangements with V and J assigned. Such tables are incomplete; in checked studies, under half of the missing clones stem from an unresolved V gene, and the remainder is unexplained. The sample records roughly 120,000 clones, around 78% of which are singletons. The ten largest clones represent roughly 3.5% of the sample. The material sequenced was PBMCs. The origin of the receptors is a man aged 35-49 years in good health and CMV-seronegative.

Turning to this clone: Relative to the germline gene, one junction end is altered; a read error may explain this. The chain links TRBV7-9 to TRBJ1-4; D unclear. CDR1 is SEHNR, CDR2 FQNEAQ, per germline (reference sequence). This CDR3 is 14 amino acids long. CDR3 nucleotide sequence: TGTTCCAGCAGCTTAGTGGCAGGTGGTGAAAAACTGTTTTTT. It is translated as CSSSLVAGGEKLFF.

The J gene is TRBJ1-3, the V gene TRBV18; no clear D. CDR1 is KGHSH and CDR2 is LQKENI in the germline V gene. The CDR3 totals 13 residues. Trimming stripped 6 bases from V and 0 bases from J, with 6 bases between. This CDR3 is CASSQDSGNTIYF. DNA of the CDR3: TGTGCCAGCTCGCAGGACTCTGGAAACACCATATATTTT.

The J gene is TRBJ2-7, the V gene TRBV5-6; 10 bases match TRBD2. CDR3 length: 15 residues. The V and J ends lost 4 bases and 2 bases, in that order; junction bases with no gene match: 6. Germline V gene lookup returns CDR1 SGHDT and CDR2 YYEEEE. The CDR3 loop reads CASSDTSGETYEQYF. The CDR3 DNA reads TGTGCCAGCAGCGATACTAGCGGGGAAACCTACGAGCAGTACTTC.

The V call is TRBV7-8, the J call TRBJ1-5; TRBD1 is a possible D gene (5 bases). The V gene's germline CDR1 is SGHVS and CDR2 FQNEAQ. V dropped 4 bases and J dropped 7 bases, with 14 bases sitting between them. This CDR3 has 14 residues. CDR3 bases: TGTGCCAGCAGCTCCCCAGGGCCAGGGCAGCCCCAGCATTTT. Residues: CASSSPGPGQPQHF. Supplemented by reference TRBV7-8 and TRBJ1-5, the full variable domain reads GAGVSQSPRYKVAKRGQDVALRCDPISGHVSLFWYQQALGQGPEFLTYFQNEAQLDKSGLPSDRFFAERPEGSVSTLKIQRTQQEDSAVYLCASSSPGPGQPQHFGDGTRLSIL.

The chain has TRBV9 and TRBJ2-7, with D possibly being TRBD2 (5 bases). This CDR3 is 13 amino acids long. Trimming took 3 bases from V and 4 from J, leaving 11 bases between them. The germline gives CDR1 SGDLS, CDR2 YYNGEE. This CDR3 is CASSGTRGYEQYF. In nucleotides, the CDR3 is TGTGCCAGCAGCGGCACAAGAGGGTACGAGCAGTACTTC. Using reference TRBV9 and TRBJ2-7 for the parts outside the CDR3, the full variable domain is DSGVTQTPKHLITATGQRVTLRCSPRSGDLSVYWYQQSLDQGLQFLIQYYNGEERAKGNILERFSAQQFPDLHSELNLSSLELGDSALYFCASSGTRGYEQYFGPGTRLTVT.

The rearrangement joins TRBV7-9 to TRBJ2-5; weak D call: TRBD2 (6 bases). The V gene's germline CDR1 is SEHNR and CDR2 FQNEAQ (reference sequence). This CDR3 spans 14 amino acids. The V end lost 3 bases, the J end lost 4 bases, and 12 bases lay between the germline ends. Here the CDR3 reads CASSFPGVRETQYF. The CDR3 nucleotides read TGTGCCAGCAGCTTTCCGGGGGTCAGAGAGACCCAGTACTTC.

Of note for this clone: Other DNA variants within this sample encode the same CDR3. This chain links TRBV11-2 with TRBJ1-3; D gene unclear. Between the trimmed V and J ends, which lost 5 bases and 0 bases, there was a span of 8 bases. Germline CDR1 reads SGHAT; CDR2 reads FQNNGV. The CDR3 contains 14 residues. The DNA for the CDR3 is TGTGCCAGCAGCCCCCGTTTCTCTGGAAACACCATATATTTT. Translated, it gives CASSPRFSGNTIYF.

This clone has only a few counts. The chain recombines TRBV9 with TRBJ2-3, with 7 bases matching TRBD1. The V and J ends lost 7 bases and 2 bases, in that order; junction bases with no gene match: 7. The CDR3 sequence is 14 residues long. CDR1 and CDR2 (germline): SGDLS, YYNGEE. The CDR3 spells CASGPGQLTDTQYF. The DNA of the CDR3 is TGTGCCAGCGGCCCGGGACAGCTCACAGATACGCAGTATTTT.

This rearrangement joins TRBV15 to TRBJ2-7; D is possibly TRBD1 (5 bases). CDR1 and CDR2 (germline): LNHNV, YYDKDF (reference sequence). The CDR3 contains 14 residues. The V end was cut by 0 bases, the J end by 5 bases, with 11 bases between. In DNA, the CDR3 is TGTGCCACCAGCAGAGACACCCAGGGCCACGAGCAGTACTTC. Encoded protein: CATSRDTQGHEQYF.

The V and J genes are TRBV19 and TRBJ2-6; maybe TRBD2 (6 bases). V dropped 5 bases and J dropped 1 base, with 12 bases sitting between them. CDR3 length equals 16 residues. Germline V gene lookup returns CDR1 LNHDA and CDR2 SQIVND (reference sequence). The CDR3 DNA reads TGTGCCAGTAGTGTTGAACTAGCTTCTGGGGCCAACGTCCTGACTTTC. The encoded protein is CASSVELASGANVLTF.

This chain uses TRBV28 with TRBJ1-6; tentatively, D is TRBD1 (5 bases). The CDR3 totals 12 residues. Germline-derived CDR1 and CDR2 are MDHEN and SYDVKM. Trimming shortened V by 6 bases and J by 8 bases, and 8 bases separated the two germline ends. This CDR3 is CASRQGYSPLHF. The CDR3 region has the DNA TGTGCCAGCAGGCAGGGTTATTCACCCCTCCACTTT.

This chain joins TRBV18 and TRBJ1-2; 8 bases map to TRBD1. V lost 5 bases, J lost 4 bases, and 33 bases stayed unmatched. Per germline, CDR1 KGHSH and CDR2 LQKENI. This CDR3 comprises 23 residues. CDR3 coding DNA: TGTGCCAGCTCATACCGGGACAGGCCAGCTAACTATGGCTACACCTTGCTCACCTATGGCTACACCTTC. Its translation: CASSYRDRPANYGYTLLTYGYTF.

The gene calls are TRBV6-1 and TRBJ2-5; 7 bases align to TRBD1. Germline lookup yields CDR1 MNHNS and CDR2 SASEGT. The CDR3 extends over 15 amino acids. V shed 5 bases, J shed 5 bases, and the junction held 11 bases outside the gene matches. CDR3 region: CASSLAGGLGETQYF. CDR3 bases: TGTGCCAGCAGTCTCGCAGGGGGTTTGGGCGAGACCCAGTACTTC.

The rearrangement joins TRBV9 to TRBJ1-3; TRBD1 might be the D (5 bases). This CDR3 is 14 amino acids long. Deletions cut 7 bases from V and 1 base from J, with 12 bases between. Germline loops: CDR1 SGDLS, CDR2 YYNGEE. The CDR3 coding sequence is TGTGCCAGCGGGGGGGTAGGGTCTGGAAACACCATATATTTT. Translation: CASGGVGSGNTIYF.

The chain is built from TRBV6-5 and TRBJ2-7, with D possibly TRBD2 on 6 matching bases. Germline CDR1 and CDR2: MNHEY and SVGAGI. The V end was cut by 0 bases, the J end by 2 bases, with 11 bases between. The CDR3 sequence is 15 residues long. CDR3 amino acids: CASSYSAAGPYEQYF. DNA for the CDR3: TGTGCCAGCAGTTACTCGGCAGCGGGCCCCTACGAGCAGTACTTC.

The chain combines TRBV7-9 with TRBJ2-2, with TRBD1 as a possible D gene (6 bases). CDR3 length: 15 amino acids. The V end was cut by 7 bases, the J end by 2 bases, with 14 bases between. Germline-derived CDR1 and CDR2 are SEHNR and FQNEAQ (reference sequence). The DNA for the CDR3 is TGTGCCAGCACTTTCGGGACAACTAACACCGGGGAGCTGTTTTTT. Translated: CASTFGTTNTGELFF. Full variable domain (missing parts from reference TRBV7-9 and TRBJ2-2): DTGVSQNPRHKITKRGQNVTFRCDPISEHNRLYWYRQTLGQGPEFLTYFQNEAQLEKSRLLSDRFSAERPKGSFSTLEIQRTEQGDSAMYLCASTFGTTNTGELFFGEGSRLTVL.

Turning to this clone: Distinct nucleotide sequences in the sample also encode this CDR3. The chain is built from TRBV9 and TRBJ1-5, with TRBD1 as a possible D gene (5 bases). This CDR3 contains 14 residues. Trimming stripped 0 bases from V and 2 bases from J, with 6 bases between. The germline V gene has CDR1 SGDLS and CDR2 YYNGEE. Here the CDR3 reads CASSVEGGNQPQHF. As DNA, the CDR3 is TGTGCCAGCAGCGTAGAAGGGGGCAATCAGCCCCAGCATTTT.

The table lists this clone with a count of one. This CDR3 is CASSRWRGGSYEQYF. The CDR3 DNA sequence: TGTGCCAGCAGCAGGTGGAGAGGCGGCAGCTACGAGCAGTACTTC. The chain has TRBV11-2 and TRBJ2-7, with D uncertain. Germline CDR1 SGHAT, CDR2 FQNNGV. This CDR3 has 15 residues. Trimming pared 5 bases from V and 3 bases from J, leaving 17 bases between.

The chain is built from TRBV28 and TRBJ1-5; 7 nucleotides align to TRBD1. This CDR3 has 15 amino acids. Germline trimming cut 7 bases from V and 5 bases from J; bases unmatched to any gene: 11. Germline CDR1 is MDHEN and CDR2 is SYDVKM. The CDR3 is CASNGGGQGDQPQHF. For the CDR3, the DNA is TGTGCCAGCAACGGGGGGGGGCAGGGGGATCAGCCCCAGCATTTT. The entire variable domain, with the rest obtained from reference TRBV28 and TRBJ1-5, is as follows: DVKVTQSSRYLVKRTGEKVFLECVQDMDHENMFWYRQDPGLGLRLIYFSYDVKMKEKGDIPEGYSVSREKKERFSLILESASTNQTSMYLCASNGGGQGDQPQHFGDGTRLSIL.

The chain carries TRBV19 and TRBJ1-5; TRBD1 agrees at 9 bases. Germline lookup yields CDR1 LNHDA and CDR2 SQIVND (reference sequence). V gave up 7 bases and J gave up 2 bases; unmatched junction bases: 9. The CDR3 has 16 residues. CDR3 coding DNA: TGTGCCAGTACCATCACAAGGACAGGGGGCAATCAGCCCCAGCATTTT. It translates to CASTITRTGGNQPQHF.

The J gene is TRBJ1-2, the V gene TRBV9, with D hard to call. V was clipped by 0 bases and J by 3 bases, with 6 bases between them. CDR1 SGDLS and CDR2 YYNGEE come from the germline V gene. This CDR3 contains 13 residues. CDR3 residues: CASSVVEDYGYTF. CDR3 nucleotide sequence: TGTGCCAGCAGCGTAGTGGAGGACTATGGCTACACCTTC.

The V gene is TRBV9, the J gene TRBJ2-3; 13 nucleotides line up with TRBD2. The CDR3 contains 16 residues. V was pared by 3 bases and J by 6 bases, with 7 bases of the junction left unmatched. Germline loops: CDR1 SGDLS, CDR2 YYNGEE. In DNA, the CDR3 is TGTGCCAGCAGCGGAACTAGCGGGGGGGCTTGGGATACGCAGTATTTT. This gives the protein CASSGTSGGAWDTQYF.

The genes are TRBV9 and TRBJ1-3, with 7 nucleotides matching TRBD1. V lost 4 bases, J lost 8 bases, and 6 bases stayed unmatched. Germline V gene lookup returns CDR1 SGDLS and CDR2 YYNGEE. The CDR3 has 13 residues. DNA for the CDR3: TGTGCCAGCAGCCCCAGGGGGGTACACACCATATATTTT. Encoded protein: CASSPRGVHTIYF.

The CDR3 protein is CASSWWGTGGNQPQHF. For the CDR3, the DNA is TGTGCCAGCAGCTGGTGGGGGACAGGGGGCAATCAGCCCCAGCATTTT. The V gene is TRBV5-6, the J gene TRBJ1-5, with 10 bases that match TRBD1. Germline V gene sequence: CDR1 SGHDT, CDR2 YYEEEE. The CDR3 has 16 amino acids. Trimming removed 3 bases from V and 2 bases from J; junction bases left unmatched: 5.

The rearrangement links TRBV5-5 to TRBJ1-2; the match to TRBD1 covers 10 bases. This CDR3 has 13 residues. The germline gives CDR1 SGHKS, CDR2 YYEKEE (reference sequence). The trim removed 4 bases at V and 3 bases at J, leaving 0 bases unmatched. In DNA form, the CDR3 reads TGTGCCAGCAGCGGGACAGGGGACTATGGCTACACCTTC. It is translated as CASSGTGDYGYTF.

The CDR3 sequence: CASSLELAGGGTQYF. The CDR3 nucleotides read TGTGCCAGCAGCTTAGAGCTAGCGGGGGGGGGTACGCAGTATTTT. The rearrangement uses TRBV11-2 and TRBJ2-3, with 12 bases fitting TRBD2. Per the germline V gene, CDR1 is SGHAT and CDR2 is FQNNGV. Trimming took 0 bases from V and 8 from J; bases not matched to a gene: 3. CDR3 length equals 15 residues.

CDR3 sequence reads: CASSAGGGYTF. In DNA form, the CDR3 reads TGTGCCAGCAGTGCCGGGGGTGGCTACACCTTC. The chain couples TRBV2 to TRBJ1-2; D might be TRBD1 (5 bases). Deletions cut 4 bases from V and 7 bases from J, with 7 bases between. The CDR3 length is 11 residues. Germline CDR1 and CDR2: SNHLY and FYNNEI.

The V gene is TRBV5-6, the J gene TRBJ2-7; D unclear. CDR1 and CDR2 from the germline V gene are SGHDT and YYEEEE. This CDR3 has 14 residues. Trimming cost V 4 bases and J 2 bases, with 13 bases left between them. In nucleotides, the CDR3 is TGTGCCAGCAGCGATCGACCAGGTCCCTACGAGCAGTACTTC. Amino acid sequence: CASSDRPGPYEQYF.

The rearrangement uses TRBV5-4 and TRBJ2-5, with 8 bases matching TRBD1. V lost 0 bases to trimming and J lost 2 bases; unmatched junction nucleotides: 3. Germline CDR1 and CDR2: SGHNT and YYREEE (reference sequence). The CDR3 has 15 amino acids. CDR3: CASSLGGQDQETQYF. The CDR3 region has the DNA TGTGCCAGCAGCTTGGGGGGACAGGATCAAGAGACCCAGTACTTC.

This clone showed up just a few times. V gene TRBV28 combines with J gene TRBJ1-6; D is possibly TRBD1 (5 bases). Per the germline V gene, CDR1 is MDHEN and CDR2 is SYDVKM. The V end lost 3 bases, the J end lost 1 base, and 16 bases lay between the germline ends. The CDR3 is made up of 18 amino acids. The CDR3, as DNA: TGTGCCAGCAGTTTCCCAGGACAAATGAGATCCTATAATTCACCCCTCCACTTT. Translating it yields CASSFPGQMRSYNSPLHF.

The CDR3 loop reads CSVEQGNGYTF. As DNA, the CDR3 is TGCAGCGTAGAACAGGGTAATGGCTACACCTTC. The chain is built from TRBV29-1 and TRBJ1-2, with D perhaps TRBD1 (6 bases). V gave up 6 bases and J gave up 6 bases, with 11 bases separating them. CDR1 SQVTM and CDR2 ANQGSEA come from the germline V gene. CDR3 length: 11 residues.

The chain has TRBV9 and TRBJ1-2, with 9 nucleotides matching TRBD1. Per germline, CDR1 SGDLS and CDR2 YYNGEE. V gave up 2 bases and J gave up 0 bases; unmatched junction bases: 2. There are 15 residues in the CDR3. The CDR3 DNA is TGTGCCAGCAGCGTCTGGACAGGGGCTAACTATGGCTACACCTTC. Translating it yields CASSVWTGANYGYTF.